Following are 19 T cell receptor beta chains from one sample sequenced in a study of OX40 agonist ivuxolimab in advanced cancers. Only in-frame clones appear in the TCRdb table, and some are missing; sequencing was by immunoSEQ multiplex PCR. Among tens of thousands of clones listed, 92% were seen once. The sequencing used CD4+ or CD8+ T cells sorted from blood, collected in a trial of the OX40 agonist ivuxolimab. The source is an adult with an advanced solid tumor such as melanoma, head and neck, liver or kidney cancer.

The V and J genes are TRBV7-2 and TRBJ1-1; tentatively, D is TRBD1 (5 bases). CDR1 and CDR2 (germline): SGHTA, FQGNSA. V shed 5 bases and J shed 7 bases, with 14 bases lying between them. This CDR3 region has 13 residues. The CDR3 spells CASSPDSGLEAFF. CDR3 sequence (DNA): TGTGCCAGCAGCCCCGACAGCGGGCTTGAAGCTTTCTTT.

The rearrangement joins TRBV27 to TRBJ2-2; 7 positions match TRBD2. The CDR3 covers 16 residues. Trimming removed 3 bases from V and 1 base from J; junction bases left unmatched: 5. The V gene's germline CDR1 is MNHEY and CDR2 SMNVEV (reference sequence). CDR3 region: CASSLILAENTGELFF. The CDR3 DNA follows: TGTGCCAGCAGTTTGATTCTAGCGGAGAACACCGGGGAGCTGTTTTTT.

The gene calls are TRBV2 and TRBJ1-1; D may be TRBD1 (5 bases). Trimming pared 1 base from V and 5 bases from J, leaving 17 bases between. There are 16 residues in the CDR3. Germline V gene data show CDR1 as SNHLY and CDR2 as FYNNEI. CDR3 nucleotides: TGTGCCAGCAGTGAAGGTCCGGAGGGACCTTTGACTGAAGCTTTCTTT. Its translation is CASSEGPEGPLTEAFF.

This chain joins TRBV4-1 and TRBJ2-3; D is perhaps TRBD1 (5 bases). Germline V CDR1 and CDR2: MGHRA, YSYEKL. The CDR3 contains 16 residues. V was clipped by 0 bases and J by 0 bases, with 10 bases between them. The CDR3 DNA sequence: TGCGCCAGCAGCCAAGATCCAGGGTCTAGCACAGATACGCAGTATTTT. It codes for CASSQDPGSSTDTQYF.

This chain connects TRBV27 to TRBJ2-3, with D tentatively TRBD2 (5 bases). Germline assignment: CDR1 MNHEY and CDR2 SMNVEV (reference sequence). The V gene lost 0 bases and the J gene lost 0 bases, with 19 bases spanning the gap. The CDR3 is 19 amino acids. The CDR3: CASSLSSAGPGPSTDTQYF. The CDR3 coding sequence is TGTGCCAGCAGTTTATCGTCGGCGGGCCCTGGACCTAGCACAGATACGCAGTATTTT.

The chain has TRBV5-6 and TRBJ1-6, with D tentatively TRBD1 (6 bases). Germline values: CDR1 SGHDT, CDR2 YYEEEE. Trimming removed 4 bases from V and 7 bases from J, with 15 bases in between. There are 15 residues in the CDR3. The CDR3 coding sequence is TGTGCCAGCAGCACAAGACAGGCGTGGAATTCACCCCTCCACTTT. Translating gives CASSTRQAWNSPLHF.

The CDR3 spells CASSVPRDRGYNEQFF. The CDR3 nucleotides are TGTGCCAGCAGCGTCCCTCGGGACAGGGGTTACAATGAGCAGTTCTTC. The chain combines TRBV9 with TRBJ2-1, with 10 bases identical to TRBD1. Unmatched junction bases numbered 6, after V lost 2 bases and J lost 4 bases. This CDR3 comprises 16 residues. CDR1 and CDR2 from the germline V gene are SGDLS and YYNGEE.

This clone was detected once. This chain links TRBV9 with TRBJ1-4, with D possibly matching TRBD1 (5 bases). Trimming stripped 0 bases from V and 4 bases from J, with 10 bases between. The CDR3 is made up of 15 amino acids. Germline V gene sequence: CDR1 SGDLS, CDR2 YYNGEE. In DNA form, the CDR3 reads TGTGCCAGCAGCGTAGGGGACGGGAGTAATGAAAAACTGTTTTTT. Translated, it gives CASSVGDGSNEKLFF.

The chain is built from TRBV2 and TRBJ1-1; D ambiguous. Trimming took off 2 bases at V and 6 bases at J, with 13 bases between the two ends. The CDR3 has 14 residues. CDR1 SNHLY and CDR2 FYNNEI come from the germline V gene. CDR3 bases: TGTGCCAGCAGTGAACCGTGGGGAAGTCCTGAAGCTTTCTTT. Amino acids: CASSEPWGSPEAFF.

The V gene is TRBV9, the J gene TRBJ2-3, with 8 bases fitting TRBD2. CDR3 length: 14 amino acids. The germline gives CDR1 SGDLS, CDR2 YYNGEE. Unmatched junction bases numbered 5, after V lost 3 bases and J lost 5 bases. CDR3 region: CASSEGAGEDTQYF. The CDR3 nucleotides read TGTGCCAGCAGCGAGGGAGCGGGAGAAGATACGCAGTATTTT.

The V call is TRBV7-3, the J call TRBJ2-7; D tentatively reads TRBD1 or TRBD2 (5 bases each). V gave up 1 base and J gave up 0 bases, with 10 bases separating them. The CDR3 sequence is 15 residues long. In germline, CDR1 is SGHTA, CDR2 FQGTGA. CDR3 DNA: TGTGCCAGCAGCTTAATTGGGGGTTCCTCCTACGAGCAGTACTTC. Translation gives CASSLIGGSSYEQYF.

The chain combines TRBV5-8 with TRBJ2-1; a weak D match, TRBD2 (6 bases). The CDR3 length is 16 residues. V shed 4 bases and J shed 0 bases, with 14 bases lying between them. Germline V gene sequence: CDR1 SGHTS, CDR2 YDEGEE. CDR3 bases: TGTGCCAGCAGCCAAATAGCGGTTAGCTCCTACAATGAGCAGTTCTTC. Amino acid sequence: CASSQIAVSSYNEQFF.

The CDR3 here is CASSQERRVTDTQYF. CDR3 nucleotides: TGCGCCAGCAGCCAAGAGAGGCGGGTCACAGATACGCAGTATTTT. The chain is built from TRBV4-3 and TRBJ2-3; maybe TRBD2 (5 bases). V was cut by 0 bases and J by 2 bases, with 9 bases left in between. Germline V gives CDR1 LGHNA, CDR2 YSLEER. CDR3 length equals 15 residues.

The J gene is TRBJ1-5, the V gene TRBV7-8, with D perhaps TRBD1 (5 bases). The length of the CDR3 is 16 residues. With 6 bases removed from V and 1 base from J, the gap between germline ends came to 16 bases. Germline CDR1 is SGHVS and CDR2 is FQNEAQ. The chain's CDR3 is CASRPHVGGSNQPQHF. The CDR3 DNA follows: TGTGCCAGCAGACCCCATGTCGGGGGAAGCAATCAGCCCCAGCATTTT. Together with reference TRBV7-8 and TRBJ1-5, the CDR3 gives the full variable domain: GAGVSQSPRYKVAKRGQDVALRCDPISGHVSLFWYQQALGQGPEFLTYFQNEAQLDKSGLPSDRFFAERPEGSVSTLKIQRTQQEDSAVYLCASRPHVGGSNQPQHFGDGTRLSIL.

The chain links TRBV4-2 to TRBJ2-4; 8 nucleotides line up with TRBD1. Unmatched junction bases numbered 20, after V lost 4 bases and J lost 3 bases. The germline gives CDR1 LGHNA, CDR2 YNFKEQ. The CDR3 length is 20 residues. The CDR3 coding sequence is TGTGCCAGCAGCCCGCAACCAACCCTTATTCCTGGGACAGGCAAAAACATTCAGTACTTC. It codes for CASSPQPTLIPGTGKNIQYF.

This chain uses TRBV7-2 with TRBJ2-5; no clear D. Trimming pared 2 bases from V and 5 bases from J, leaving 3 bases between. There are 11 residues in the CDR3. Germline CDR1 reads SGHTA; CDR2 reads FQGNSA. In DNA, the CDR3 is TGTGCCAGCAGCTTAATGGAGACCCAGTACTTC. This gives the protein CASSLMETQYF.

This sequence joins TRBV7-8 and TRBJ2-5; 8 nucleotides match TRBD1. This CDR3 comprises 17 residues. The V segment lost 5 bases and the J segment 5 bases; nucleotides outside the gene matches: 16. Germline CDR1 reads SGHVS; CDR2 reads FQNEAQ. The CDR3 DNA reads TGTGCCAGCAGCCTTTCCGGGCGACAGGGGAATTGGGAGACCCAGTACTTC. Its protein is CASSLSGRQGNWETQYF.

J is TRBJ2-2 and V is TRBV9; TRBD1 matches at 7 bases. Germline CDR1 SGDLS, CDR2 YYNGEE. With V trimmed by 4 bases and J by 0 bases, 9 bases remained unmatched. CDR3 size: 17 residues. This CDR3 reads CASSHPRQGANTGELFF. CDR3 nucleotides: TGTGCCAGCAGCCATCCCAGGCAGGGGGCGAACACCGGGGAGCTGTTTTTT.

This clone was observed a handful of times. This chain uses TRBV15 with TRBJ2-7, with a weak D call TRBD2 (5 bases). Germline V gene data show CDR1 as LNHNV and CDR2 as YYDKDF (reference sequence). Trimming removed 0 bases from V and 0 bases from J, with 9 bases in between. The CDR3 consists of 15 residues. CDR3 bases: TGTGCCACCAGCAGAGAAAGGGAGAGCTCCTACGAGCAGTACTTC. It is translated as CATSRERESSYEQYF.